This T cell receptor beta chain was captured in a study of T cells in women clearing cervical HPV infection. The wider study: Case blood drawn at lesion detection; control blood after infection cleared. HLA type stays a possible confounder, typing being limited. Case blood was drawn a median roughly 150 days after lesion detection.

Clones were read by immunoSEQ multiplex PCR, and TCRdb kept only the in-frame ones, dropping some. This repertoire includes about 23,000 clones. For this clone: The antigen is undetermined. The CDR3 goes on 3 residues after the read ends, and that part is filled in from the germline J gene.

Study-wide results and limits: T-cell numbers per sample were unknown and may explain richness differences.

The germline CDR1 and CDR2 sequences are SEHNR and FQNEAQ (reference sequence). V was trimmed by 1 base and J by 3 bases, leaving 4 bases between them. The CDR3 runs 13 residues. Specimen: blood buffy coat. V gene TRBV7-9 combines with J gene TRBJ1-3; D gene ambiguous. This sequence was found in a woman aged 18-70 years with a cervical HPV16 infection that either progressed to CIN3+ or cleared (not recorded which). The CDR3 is CASSLGGGNTIYF. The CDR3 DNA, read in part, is TGTGCCAGCAGCTTAGGAGGTGGAAACACC.